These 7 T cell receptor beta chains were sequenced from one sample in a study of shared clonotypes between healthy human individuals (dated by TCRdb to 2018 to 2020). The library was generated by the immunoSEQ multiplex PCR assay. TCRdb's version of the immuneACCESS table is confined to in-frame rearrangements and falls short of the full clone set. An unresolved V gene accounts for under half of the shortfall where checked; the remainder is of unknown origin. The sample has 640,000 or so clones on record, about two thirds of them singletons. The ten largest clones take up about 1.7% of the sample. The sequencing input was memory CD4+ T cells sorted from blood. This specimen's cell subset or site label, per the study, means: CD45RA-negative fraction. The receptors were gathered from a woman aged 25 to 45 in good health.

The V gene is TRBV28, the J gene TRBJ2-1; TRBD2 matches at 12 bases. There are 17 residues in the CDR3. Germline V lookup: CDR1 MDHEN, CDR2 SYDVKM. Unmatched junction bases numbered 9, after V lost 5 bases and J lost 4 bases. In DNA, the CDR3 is TGTGCCAGCAGTCCCACTAGCGGGAGGCCGGGGTACAATGAGCAGTTCTTC. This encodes CASSPTSGRPGYNEQFF.

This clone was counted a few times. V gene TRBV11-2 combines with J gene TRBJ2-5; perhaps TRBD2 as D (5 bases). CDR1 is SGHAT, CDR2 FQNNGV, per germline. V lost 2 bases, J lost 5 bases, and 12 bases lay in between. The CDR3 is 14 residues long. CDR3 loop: CASSLRGSWETQYF. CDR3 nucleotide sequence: TGTGCCAGCAGCTTAAGAGGGAGTTGGGAGACCCAGTACTTC.

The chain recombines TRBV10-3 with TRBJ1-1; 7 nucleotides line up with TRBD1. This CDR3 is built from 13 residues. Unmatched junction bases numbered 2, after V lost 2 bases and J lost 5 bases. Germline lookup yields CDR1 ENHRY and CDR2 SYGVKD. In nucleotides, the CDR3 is TGTGCCATCAGTGAGAGGACAGGTACTGAAGCTTTCTTT. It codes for CAISERTGTEAFF.

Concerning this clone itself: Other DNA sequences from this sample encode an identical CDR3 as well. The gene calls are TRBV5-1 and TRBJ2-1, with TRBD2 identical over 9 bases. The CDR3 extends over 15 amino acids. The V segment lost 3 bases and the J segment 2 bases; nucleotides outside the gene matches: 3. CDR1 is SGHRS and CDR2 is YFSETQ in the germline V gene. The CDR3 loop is CASSSSSGAYNEQFF. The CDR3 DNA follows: TGCGCCAGCAGCTCTTCTAGCGGGGCCTACAATGAGCAGTTCTTC.

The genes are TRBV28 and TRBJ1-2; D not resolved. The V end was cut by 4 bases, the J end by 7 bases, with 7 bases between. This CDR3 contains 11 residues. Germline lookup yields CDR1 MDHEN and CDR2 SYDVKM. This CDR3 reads CASSSPPGYTF. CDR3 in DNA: TGTGCCAGCAGTTCCCCCCCTGGCTACACCTTC.

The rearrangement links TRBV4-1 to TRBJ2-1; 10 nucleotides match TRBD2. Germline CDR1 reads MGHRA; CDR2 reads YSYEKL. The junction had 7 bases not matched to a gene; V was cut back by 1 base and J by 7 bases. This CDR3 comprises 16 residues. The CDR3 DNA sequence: TGCGCCAGCAGCCAAGTAAGCGGGAGGGACGCTAATGAGCAGTTCTTC. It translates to CASSQVSGRDANEQFF.

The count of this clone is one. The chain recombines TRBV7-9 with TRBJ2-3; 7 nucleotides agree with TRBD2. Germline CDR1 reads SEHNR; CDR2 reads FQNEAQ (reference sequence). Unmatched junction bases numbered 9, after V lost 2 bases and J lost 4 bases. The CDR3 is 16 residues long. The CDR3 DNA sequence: TGTGCCAGCAGCTTACGGATGGCGGGAGTCGCAGATACGCAGTATTTT. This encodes CASSLRMAGVADTQYF.